Sequencing of this T cell receptor (beta chain) was carried out in a study of T cells in Graves' hyperthyroidism and ophthalmopathy. General observations from the study: From stable hyperthyroidism, ophthalmopathy was set apart by a 13 V-J model.

As to this clonotype: The antigen remains undetermined. Possible read error: a much larger clone is one base away.

The CDR3 runs to 13 residues. Trimming removed 5 bases from V and 6 bases from J; junction bases left unmatched: 9. The germline gives CDR1 DFQATT, CDR2 SNEGSKA (reference sequence). Around 10 ml fresh peripheral blood yielded the PBMCs. Researchers took RNA transcripts and amplified the TCR beta CDR3 regions from them. An initial round of RT-PCR targeting the TCR CDR3 relied on the HTBI primer set. MiXCR, applied by TCRdb to the multiplex PCR reads, yields one record per CDR3 protein. The sample yields some 760,000 distinct CDR3 sequences, around 13% seen once. The J gene is TRBJ2-7, the V gene TRBV20-1; TRBD2 matches at 8 bases. Sequencing used blood. The receptor was isolated from a woman aged 18-30 years with Graves' hyperthyroidism. CDR3 region: CSAPRGGLGEQYF. CDR3 coding DNA: TGCAGTGCTCCTCGGGGGGGATTAGGCGAGCAGTACTTC.